This T cell receptor beta chain was recorded in a study of cytomegalovirus exposure and HLA in healthy donors. Study background: HLA-typed donors were the source of about 85 million unique TCRs, which an early data release held.

13 Jbeta primers and 60 Vbeta primers were used for the PCR. TCRdb's table, derived via immunoSEQ multiplex PCR, lists solely in-frame clones and lacks some. The repertoire holds some 89,000 clones, less than 80% seen once, with about 4% in the top ten. Concerning this clone itself: As yet, its antigen is unknown.

Regarding the study as a whole: In vitro data verified a few CMV-associated chains as specific for CMV antigens.

The CDR3 is made up of 14 amino acids. The V gene lost 7 bases and the J gene lost 0 bases, with 12 bases spanning the gap. CDR1 is SNHLY and CDR2 is FYNNEI in the germline V gene. The sequenced material came from PBMCs. This sequence was found in a middle-aged woman in good health and CMV-seropositive. This sequence joins TRBV2 and TRBJ1-1; no reliable D call. The CDR3 nucleotides are TGTGCCAGCACGCGTGACCTAGTGAACACTGAAGCTTTCTTT. Amino acids: CASTRDLVNTEAFF.